The 7 T cell receptor beta chains below all came from one sample that was sequenced in a study of shared clonotypes between healthy human individuals. Measured with immunoSEQ multiplex PCR; TCRdb has only the in-frame clones, and not every one. This table has over 1.5 million clones, approximately 98% appearing once. The sequenced sample was naive CD4+ T cells sorted from blood. Subset defined: CD45RA+ positively selected. The source is a man between 25 and 39 years old in good health.

CDR3 loop: CASSLDLRGDGNQPQHF. The CDR3 DNA follows: TGTGCCAGCAGCTTAGACCTACGGGGCGATGGCAATCAGCCCCAGCATTTT. The gene calls are TRBV7-9 and TRBJ1-5; possibly TRBD1 for D (5 bases). Germline V gene data show CDR1 as SEHNR and CDR2 as FQNEAQ (reference sequence). V was pared by 1 base and J by 2 bases, with 15 bases between. The CDR3 is 17 residues long.

The chain carries TRBV5-1 and TRBJ2-1; a weak D match, TRBD1 (6 bases). In germline, CDR1 is SGHRS, CDR2 YFSETQ. V lost 8 bases and J lost 1, with 13 bases in between. The CDR3 runs to 14 residues. The CDR3 reads CASSVDRSYNEQFF. CDR3 nucleotides: TGCGCCAGTTCAGTCGACAGGTCCTACAATGAGCAGTTCTTC.

CDR3 region: CASSLVYTGELFF. In DNA form, the CDR3 reads TGCGCCAGCAGCTTGGTATACACCGGGGAGCTGTTTTTT. V and J are TRBV5-1 and TRBJ2-2, with D uncertain. This CDR3 has 13 amino acids. V shed 0 bases and J shed 3 bases, with 3 bases lying between them. Germline CDR1 and CDR2: SGHRS and YFSETQ.

The rearrangement links TRBV18 to TRBJ2-3, with no clear D. Trimming took 0 bases from V and 10 from J, leaving 8 bases between them. The CDR3 sequence is 12 residues long. Germline V gene lookup returns CDR1 KGHSH and CDR2 LQKENI. As DNA, the CDR3 is TGTGCCAGCTCACCACCTAATCGCGCGCAGTATTTT. This sequence encodes CASSPPNRAQYF.

CDR3 sequence (DNA): TGCAGTGCTAATAGAAATCAGCCCCAGCATTTT. As protein: CSANRNQPQHF. J is TRBJ1-5 and V is TRBV20-1; D uncertain. V lost 4 bases, J lost 4 bases, and 5 bases lay in between. The CDR3 has 11 amino acids. CDR1 is DFQATT, CDR2 SNEGSKA, per germline (reference sequence).

The chain couples TRBV5-4 to TRBJ2-7; TRBD1 agrees at 9 bases. The CDR3 is made up of 15 amino acids. Trimming at V came to 4 bases and at J to 4 bases, leaving 9 bases not matched to a gene. Germline lookup yields CDR1 SGHNT and CDR2 YYREEE (reference sequence). The CDR3 loop reads CASSPPGQGLYEQYF. CDR3 bases: TGTGCCAGCAGCCCACCGGGACAGGGATTATACGAGCAGTACTTC.

This clone has a handful of counts. A junction end diverges from the germline sequence, so it may reflect a read error. This chain links TRBV5-1 with TRBJ1-2, with D possibly matching TRBD1 (5 bases). Per the germline V gene, CDR1 is SGHRS and CDR2 is YFSETQ. The CDR3 consists of 11 residues. The CDR3 region has the DNA TGCGCCAGCAGCTTGGAGAACAGGATATTCTTC. Encoded protein: CASSLENRIFF.